The rows below give T cell receptor beta chains drawn from one sample of a study of cytomegalovirus exposure and HLA in healthy donors. The method was immunoSEQ multiplex PCR; TCRdb's version includes in-frame clones alone and lacks a portion of them. The sample's table shows under 250,000 clones. The sequenced sample was PBMCs. All receptors derive from a girl aged 2 to 10 in good health and CMV-seropositive. The CDR3 runs from the conserved cysteine through the conserved F or W. Each record gives: J gene, V gene, D gene, CDR3 DNA, CDR3 protein. A D gene is named only where the DNA matches it firmly.

j_call: TRBJ2-5; v_call: TRBV27; d_call: .; cdr3_nt: TGTGCCACTAGAGTTAGGGGGGGGCTAGCGGAGGAAGAGACCCAGTACTTC; cdr3_aa: CATRVRGGLAEEETQYF
j_call: TRBJ1-1; v_call: TRBV25-1; d_call: TRBD1; cdr3_nt: TGTGCCGGCAGTGAATTCAGGTCAGGGGGCAGGACTGAAGCTTTCTTT; cdr3_aa: CAGSEFRSGGRTEAFF
j_call: TRBJ2-5; v_call: TRBV5-1; d_call: .; cdr3_nt: TGCGCCAGCAGCTGGAGAATTCAGGACCGAGGGGAGACCCAGTACTTC; cdr3_aa: CASSWRIQDRGETQYF
j_call: TRBJ2-3; v_call: TRBV18; d_call: TRBD2; cdr3_nt: TGTGCCAGCTCACCGCAAGCGGGAGGAGGAGATACGCAGTATTTT; cdr3_aa: CASSPQAGGGDTQYF
j_call: TRBJ2-5; v_call: TRBV28; d_call: TRBD1; cdr3_nt: TGTGCCAGCGGTCCGGGACAGGGGGTCCAAGAGACCCAGTACTTC; cdr3_aa: CASGPGQGVQETQYF
j_call: TRBJ1-1; v_call: TRBV18; d_call: TRBD1; cdr3_nt: TGTGCCAGCTCAGGGACAGGGAAGAACACTGAAGCTTTCTTT; cdr3_aa: CASSGTGKNTEAFF
j_call: TRBJ2-3; v_call: TRBV5-1; d_call: TRBD2; cdr3_nt: TGCGCCAGCAGCTTGGGGGCTAGCGGGAGTCGAACAGATACGCAGTATTTT; cdr3_aa: CASSLGASGSRTDTQYF
j_call: TRBJ1-5; v_call: TRBV28; d_call: .; cdr3_nt: TGTGCCAGCAGTTTTCGTCAGCCCCAGCATTTT; cdr3_aa: CASSFRQPQHF
j_call: TRBJ2-3; v_call: TRBV14; d_call: .; cdr3_nt: TGTGCCAGCAGCATCAATCCGGGGTACACAGATACGCAGTATTTT; cdr3_aa: CASSINPGYTDTQYF
j_call: TRBJ1-2; v_call: TRBV21-1; d_call: .; cdr3_nt: TGTGCCAGCAGTCGCTCACTCTCCTATGGCTACACCTTC; cdr3_aa: CASSRSLSYGYTF
j_call: TRBJ2-7; v_call: TRBV6-5; d_call: TRBD1; cdr3_nt: TGTGCCAGCAGTTACTCGGACAGGGGCCAGCAGTACTTC; cdr3_aa: CASSYSDRGQQYF
j_call: TRBJ2-1; v_call: TRBV28; d_call: .; cdr3_nt: TGTGCCAGCACCCCGCGGTCCTACTACAATGAGCAGTTCTTC; cdr3_aa: CASTPRSYYNEQFF
j_call: TRBJ2-1; v_call: TRBV10-2; d_call: .; cdr3_nt: TGCGCCAGCATTTTCGCGGGGAGTACCCCCTCCTACAATGAGCAGTTCTTC; cdr3_aa: CASIFAGSTPSYNEQFF
j_call: TRBJ2-5; v_call: TRBV7-9; d_call: .; cdr3_nt: TGTGCCAGCAGCAAGGACAGGGAGGGGGAGACCCAGTACTTC; cdr3_aa: CASSKDREGETQYF
j_call: TRBJ1-5; v_call: TRBV6-1; d_call: TRBD1; cdr3_nt: TGTGCCAGCAGTGAATATCAAGGGGGCTCGCGACAGCCCCAGCATTTT; cdr3_aa: CASSEYQGGSRQPQHF
j_call: TRBJ2-6; v_call: TRBV6-4; d_call: .; cdr3_nt: TGTGCCAGCAGTGGCCAAAACTTTTCTCCCTCTGGGGCCAACGTCCTGACTTTC; cdr3_aa: CASSGQNFSPSGANVLTF
j_call: TRBJ2-5; v_call: TRBV11-3; d_call: .; cdr3_nt: TGTGCCAGCAGCTTGGGGGGGGCGGAGGGCCAAGAGACCCAGTACTTC; cdr3_aa: CASSLGGAEGQETQYF
j_call: TRBJ1-5; v_call: TRBV27; d_call: .; cdr3_nt: TGTGCCAGCAGTTTGAGCGGGGTTAGCAATCAGCCCCAGCATTTT; cdr3_aa: CASSLSGVSNQPQHF
j_call: TRBJ1-2; v_call: TRBV2; d_call: .; cdr3_nt: TGTGCCAGCAGTCGGGTTTCCTTACTGCTTGGCTACACCTTC; cdr3_aa: CASSRVSLLLGYTF
j_call: TRBJ2-7; v_call: TRBV2; d_call: .; cdr3_nt: TGTGCCAGCAGTGCGGGCAGGGGTGACTACGAGCAGTACTTC; cdr3_aa: CASSAGRGDYEQYF
j_call: TRBJ2-7; v_call: TRBV10-3; d_call: .; cdr3_nt: TGTGCCATCAGTGAGGAGGGATACGAGCAGTACTTC; cdr3_aa: CAISEEGYEQYF
j_call: TRBJ2-1; v_call: TRBV4-1; d_call: TRBD2; cdr3_nt: TGCGCCAGCAGCCAAGGGACTAGCGGATACAATGAGCAGTTCTTC; cdr3_aa: CASSQGTSGYNEQFF
j_call: TRBJ2-7; v_call: TRBV9; d_call: TRBD2; cdr3_nt: TGTGCCAGCAGCGTAGTAGGGACTAGCGCCGAGCAGTACTTC; cdr3_aa: CASSVVGTSAEQYF
j_call: TRBJ2-7; v_call: TRBV28; d_call: .; cdr3_nt: TGTGCCAGCAGCCGAGACACAGCCTACGAGCAGTACTTC; cdr3_aa: CASSRDTAYEQYF
j_call: TRBJ2-3; v_call: TRBV7-2; d_call: TRBD2; cdr3_nt: TGTGCCAGCAGCTTAGAACTAGCGGGAGGCCCAGATACGCAGTATTTT; cdr3_aa: CASSLELAGGPDTQYF
j_call: TRBJ2-7; v_call: TRBV5-4; d_call: .; cdr3_nt: TGTGCCAGCAGCTTGCCGTCAGGGATCAAGGACGAGCAGTACTTC; cdr3_aa: CASSLPSGIKDEQYF
j_call: TRBJ1-1; v_call: TRBV28; d_call: .; cdr3_nt: TGTGCCAGCAGCCCCATAGTAATGAACACTGAAGCTTTCTTT; cdr3_aa: CASSPIVMNTEAFF
j_call: TRBJ2-7; v_call: TRBV5-1; d_call: .; cdr3_nt: TGCGCCAGCAGCTTGGGACAATCCTCCTACGAGCAGTACTTC; cdr3_aa: CASSLGQSSYEQYF
j_call: TRBJ1-5; v_call: TRBV10-3; d_call: .; cdr3_nt: TGTGCCATCAGAGACGGGGGGATAGGTAATCAGCCCCAGCATTTT; cdr3_aa: CAIRDGGIGNQPQHF
j_call: TRBJ2-5; v_call: TRBV2; d_call: .; cdr3_nt: TGTGCCAGCAGGAAAGCATTCCAAGAGACCCAGTACTTC; cdr3_aa: CASRKAFQETQYF
j_call: TRBJ2-7; v_call: TRBV14; d_call: TRBD1; cdr3_nt: TGTGCCAGCAGCCAAGATCCAGTGGGACAGGGGTCCTACGAGCAGTACTTC; cdr3_aa: CASSQDPVGQGSYEQYF
j_call: TRBJ2-7; v_call: TRBV5-1; d_call: TRBD1; cdr3_nt: TGCGCCAGCAGCACGAGTGACAGGGGGGATTACTACGAGCAGTACTTC; cdr3_aa: CASSTSDRGDYYEQYF
j_call: TRBJ2-1; v_call: TRBV7-9; d_call: TRBD2; cdr3_nt: TGTGCCAGCACAGCTTCATTTGGCGGGAGGACTTACAATGAGCAGTTCTTC; cdr3_aa: CASTASFGGRTYNEQFF
j_call: TRBJ2-3; v_call: TRBV7-2; d_call: .; cdr3_nt: TGTGCCAGCAGCCCGGAGGTTGCTAGCACAGATACGCAGTATTTT; cdr3_aa: CASSPEVASTDTQYF
j_call: TRBJ1-6; v_call: TRBV6-4; d_call: .; cdr3_nt: TGTGCCAGCAGTGACGGGGCAGGGAATTCACCCCTCCACTTT; cdr3_aa: CASSDGAGNSPLHF
j_call: TRBJ2-3; v_call: TRBV5-6; d_call: TRBD2; cdr3_nt: TGTGCCAGCAGCTTGCTAGCGGGAAAAACAGATACGCAGTATTTT; cdr3_aa: CASSLLAGKTDTQYF
j_call: TRBJ2-7; v_call: TRBV11-1; d_call: TRBD2; cdr3_nt: TGTGCCAGCAGCTTGCCCAAACTAGCGGGAGGGCACGAGCAGTACTTC; cdr3_aa: CASSLPKLAGGHEQYF
j_call: TRBJ1-1; v_call: TRBV19; d_call: .; cdr3_nt: TGTGCCAGTATTATTCGGGGCGGGGGAACTGAAGCTTTCTTT; cdr3_aa: CASIIRGGGTEAFF
j_call: TRBJ2-7; v_call: TRBV20-1; d_call: .; cdr3_nt: TGCAGTGCTAGAGTTACCTACGAGCAGTACTTC; cdr3_aa: CSARVTYEQYF
j_call: TRBJ2-3; v_call: TRBV2; d_call: .; cdr3_nt: TGTGCCAGCACCGGGACATCCCAAGATACGCAGTATTTT; cdr3_aa: CASTGTSQDTQYF
j_call: TRBJ1-2; v_call: TRBV10-3; d_call: TRBD1; cdr3_nt: TGTGCCATCAGTGACCACGACAGGGCGCTCGGCTACACCTTC; cdr3_aa: CAISDHDRALGYTF
j_call: TRBJ2-7; v_call: TRBV5-1; d_call: .; cdr3_nt: TGCGCCAGCAGCTTGGAGGGAGGCCCCTACGAGCAGTACTTC; cdr3_aa: CASSLEGGPYEQYF
j_call: TRBJ1-2; v_call: TRBV28; d_call: .; cdr3_nt: TGTGCCAGCAGTTTAGGGTTGGGCCGGATCCTGTATGGCTACACCTTC; cdr3_aa: CASSLGLGRILYGYTF
j_call: TRBJ2-1; v_call: TRBV30; d_call: .; cdr3_nt: TGTGCCTGGAGTGTACGGGACTACAATGAGCAGTTCTTC; cdr3_aa: CAWSVRDYNEQFF
j_call: TRBJ2-7; v_call: TRBV14; d_call: .; cdr3_nt: TGTGCCAGCAGCCAAGTTGCCGGTTCCTACGAGCAGTACTTC; cdr3_aa: CASSQVAGSYEQYF
j_call: TRBJ2-5; v_call: TRBV10-3; d_call: TRBD2; cdr3_nt: TGTGCCAGTAGCGGGAGGGACCAAGAGACCCAGTACTTC; cdr3_aa: CASSGRDQETQYF
j_call: TRBJ2-1; v_call: TRBV19; d_call: TRBD2; cdr3_nt: TGTGCCAGTAGTATAATGGGACTAGCCTTTGAGCAGTTCTTC; cdr3_aa: CASSIMGLAFEQFF
j_call: TRBJ2-7; v_call: TRBV19; d_call: TRBD1; cdr3_nt: TGTGCCAGTAGTAGGCGACAGGGGTCCTACGAGCAGTACTTC; cdr3_aa: CASSRRQGSYEQYF
j_call: TRBJ1-2; v_call: TRBV10-3; d_call: .; cdr3_nt: TGTGCCATCAGTGTTAGGGTCAGCCCGGGATACTATGGCTACACCTTC; cdr3_aa: CAISVRVSPGYYGYTF
j_call: TRBJ1-5; v_call: TRBV28; d_call: .; cdr3_nt: TGTGCCAGCACGTGGCAGTATAGCAATCAGCCCCAGCATTTT; cdr3_aa: CASTWQYSNQPQHF
j_call: TRBJ2-3; v_call: TRBV29-1; d_call: TRBD1; cdr3_nt: TGCAGCGCCGACAGGGGGCTGGGGTCAGATACGCAGTATTTT; cdr3_aa: CSADRGLGSDTQYF
j_call: TRBJ2-1; v_call: TRBV11-2; d_call: TRBD1; cdr3_nt: TGTGCCAGCAGCCGGGGACAGGGTACCTACAATGAGCAGTTCTTC; cdr3_aa: CASSRGQGTYNEQFF
j_call: TRBJ2-5; v_call: TRBV7-9; d_call: TRBD2; cdr3_nt: TGTGCCAGCAGCGGGTGGGTGAGCGGGAGTCTCCAAGAGACCCAGTACTTC; cdr3_aa: CASSGWVSGSLQETQYF